A single T cell receptor beta chain is shown here with its context. These data are taken from a study of cytomegalovirus exposure and HLA in healthy donors. V was pared by 3 bases and J by 9 bases, with 10 bases of the junction left unmatched. This CDR3 region has 15 residues. From germline, CDR1 is SGDLS and CDR2 YYNGEE. Profiling relied on immunoSEQ multiplex PCR, and the TCRdb table lists in-frame clones only, not all of them. The profile shows 75,000 to 85,000 clones, around 90% of them singletons. The V gene is TRBV9, the J gene TRBJ2-1; TRBD1 matches 9 bases. The sample comprised PBMCs. This receptor was identified in a man younger than 40 in good health and CMV-seronegative. The DNA for the CDR3 is TGTGCCAGCAGCGCCGGGGACAGGGTGGATCCTGAGCAGTTCTTC. Amino acids: CASSAGDRVDPEQFF.